The T cell receptor beta chain described here comes from a study of blood T cell repertoires in COVID-19. CDR1 and CDR2 (germline): SNHLY, FYNNEI. V lost 3 bases to trimming and J lost 5 bases; unmatched junction nucleotides: 6. The CDR3 length is 15 residues. The protocol was immunoSEQ multiplex PCR, while the TCRdb copy is restricted to in-frame clones and leaves out a portion. The top ten clones hold about 17% of a sample with tens of thousands of clones, around 69% of them seen once. The receptor comes from a man aged 70-80 years with active or convalescent COVID-19. Sequences were obtained from peripheral blood. V is TRBV2 and J is TRBJ1-5; 8 nucleotides align to TRBD1. CDR3 nucleotide sequence: TGTGCCAGCAGTGATCCCAGGGGGCGTGATCAGCCCCAGCATTTT. It translates to CASSDPRGRDQPQHF.